The subject of this entry is one T cell receptor beta chain. Its matching antigen is unknown. Trimming took 3 bases from V and 0 from J; bases not matched to a gene: 1. The germline CDR1 and CDR2 sequences are WNHNN and SYGVQD (reference sequence). The CDR3 contains 14 residues. The data belong to a study of T-cell reconstitution after alpha-beta-depleted transplantation in children. Study outcomes and limitations: Expanded clones from the graft, numbering several hundred, reportedly supplied alpha-beta T cells about two months after transplant. T-cell counts and diversity were attributed mostly to newly produced T cells one year after transplant. The high TCRbeta diversity at day 60 in some patients came from surviving recipient T cells and thymic progenitors.

This sample's TCRbeta library carried unique molecular identifier barcodes. TCRdb re-called the PCR reads through MiXCR, storing one row per CDR3 protein. The sample carries about 77,000 distinct CDR3 sequences, roughly 18% recorded once. The chain is built from TRBV10-1 and TRBJ2-7, with 8 bases lining up with TRBD1. This specimen was PBMCs, mostly from graft donor cells, taken 360 days after TCRalphabeta/CD19-depleted stem cell transplant. This TCR was sampled from a male patient aged 2 to 10 who had a stem cell transplant for acute lymphoblastic leukemia, so the T cells may come from the graft donor. The CDR3 DNA follows: TGCGCCAGCAGTGACGACAGGGGCTCCTACGAGCAGTACTTC. Translating gives CASSDDRGSYEQYF.